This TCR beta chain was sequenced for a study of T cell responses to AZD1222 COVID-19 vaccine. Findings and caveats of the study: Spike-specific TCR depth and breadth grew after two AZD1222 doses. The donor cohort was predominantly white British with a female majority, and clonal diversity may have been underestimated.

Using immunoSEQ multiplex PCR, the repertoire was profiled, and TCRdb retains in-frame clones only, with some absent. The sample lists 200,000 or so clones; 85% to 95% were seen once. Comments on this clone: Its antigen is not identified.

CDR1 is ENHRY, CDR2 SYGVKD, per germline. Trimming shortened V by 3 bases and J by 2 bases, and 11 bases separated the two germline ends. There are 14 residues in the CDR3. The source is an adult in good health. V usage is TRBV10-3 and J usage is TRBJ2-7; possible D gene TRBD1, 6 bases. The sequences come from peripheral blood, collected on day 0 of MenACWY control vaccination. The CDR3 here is CAISDPRGTYEQYF. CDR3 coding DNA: TGTGCCATCAGTGATCCGAGGGGGACCTACGAGCAGTACTTC.